This TCR beta chain was sequenced for a study of blood T cell repertoires in COVID-19. The method was immunoSEQ multiplex PCR; TCRdb's version includes in-frame clones alone and lacks a portion of them. The data show some 72,000 clones, more than 75% seen once. In this sample, this clone turned up once. Germline assignment: CDR1 MNHNY and CDR2 SVGAGI (reference sequence). This CDR3 is 14 amino acids long. With 6 bases removed from V and 5 bases from J, the gap between germline ends came to 14 bases. The V gene is TRBV6-6, the J gene TRBJ2-1; no clear D. The clonotype was recovered from a man between 50 and 59 years old with active or convalescent COVID-19. Sequencing was done on a sample of peripheral blood. CDR3 bases: TGTGCCAGCAGCCACCTTGGCCGAAACAATGAGCAGTTCTTC. This translates into CASSHLGRNNEQFF.